The TCR beta chain under discussion was sequenced for a study of blood T cell repertoires in COVID-19. Methods used by the authors: By means of reference gene primer amplification, nucleated cell counts were estimated. Using immunoSEQ multiplex PCR, the repertoire was profiled, and TCRdb retains in-frame clones only, with some absent. Clone size and the V and J calls come from that table; the DNA yielded D and trimming. The sample includes 200,000 to 250,000 clones, approximately 80% of them seen just once. Trimming removed 5 bases at V and 8 bases at J, with 12 bases between. Looked up from germline, CDR1 is SGHAT and CDR2 is FQDESV (reference sequence). CDR3 length equals 12 residues.

The clonotype comes from a woman of 80 years or more with acute or convalescent COVID-19. The V and J genes are TRBV11-1 and TRBJ1-2, with D perhaps TRBD1 (6 bases). The sequencing input was peripheral blood. The CDR3: CASSTQGRGYTF. The CDR3 bases are TGTGCCAGCAGCACACAGGGTCGCGGCTACACCTTC.